These 22 T cell receptor beta chains originate from one sample sequenced in a study of beta chain features in type 1 diabetes (dated by TCRdb to the late 2010s). The library was produced with the immunoSEQ multiplex PCR assay. All of the isolated RNA was reverse transcribed with the High Capacity cDNA Reverse Transcription Kit, so expressed TCRB transcripts were sequenced. TCRdb obtained this table from immuneACCESS and retained in-frame rearrangements with V and J assigned. These tables miss some clones; where compared with another copy, unresolved V genes account for less than half of the shortfall, and the remainder is unexplained. Within this sample are under 90,000 clones, with around a third of them counted one time only. Jointly, the top ten make up around 0.5% of the sample. Material: stem cell memory CD4+ T cells from blood. What this sample's cell subset or site label stands for: stem cell-like memory CD4+ T cells. The receptors were sampled from a woman under 30 in good health.

This clone was counted between two and nine times. The chain combines TRBV7-2 with TRBJ2-7, with D possibly TRBD2 on 6 matching bases. The germline V and J ends were trimmed by 3 bases and 5 bases, with 11 bases remaining between them. CDR3 length: 13 residues. CDR1 SGHTA and CDR2 FQGNSA come from the germline V gene. CDR3 sequence reads: CASSLAGWDEQYF. The CDR3 DNA is TGTGCCAGCAGCTTGGCGGGGTGGGACGAGCAGTACTTC.

The rearrangement uses TRBV6-1 and TRBJ2-2; D is possibly TRBD2 (5 bases). This CDR3 region has 14 residues. CDR1 is MNHNS and CDR2 is SASEGT in the germline V gene. Trimming took off 8 bases at V and 6 bases at J, with 16 bases between the two ends. This CDR3 reads CASGRGGRAGELFF. The CDR3 coding sequence is TGTGCCAGCGGACGAGGCGGGCGAGCCGGGGAGCTGTTTTTT.

The rearrangement joins TRBV5-1 to TRBJ2-1; 11 bases agree with TRBD2. The CDR3 totals 17 residues. V trimming: 2 bases; J trimming: 10 bases; junction bases outside the gene matches: 14. Germline V gene sequence: CDR1 SGHRS, CDR2 YFSETQ. The CDR3 nucleotides read TGCGCCAGCAGCTTCCAGGGGGTAGCGGGAGGGCCTGGGGAGCAGTTCTTC. Amino acid sequence: CASSFQGVAGGPGEQFF.

This clone was seen only a few times. The V gene is TRBV21-1, the J gene TRBJ2-7; whether TRBD1, the table's D call, matches the DNA was not checked. TRBV21-1 is termed a pseudogene. The CDR3 runs 17 residues. DNA for the CDR3: TGTGCCAGCAGCAAAGGACCTACGGGACAGGGGGCCAACGAGCAGTACTTC. Its translation is CASSKGPTGQGANEQYF.

The rearrangement joins TRBV5-1 to TRBJ1-6, with a tentative D call TRBD1 (5 bases). Germline loops: CDR1 SGHRS, CDR2 YFSETQ. Trimming pared 6 bases from V and 9 bases from J, leaving 13 bases between. CDR3 length: 13 residues. The CDR3 nucleotides are TGCGCCAGCATGCAAAACCAGGGTTCACCCCTCCACTTT. Translating it yields CASMQNQGSPLHF.

The chain recombines TRBV4-3 with TRBJ2-1, with a possible D match to TRBD2 (7 bases). The V end lost 4 bases, the J end lost 6 bases, and 16 bases lay between the germline ends. CDR3 length equals 15 residues. Germline V gene data show CDR1 as LGHNA and CDR2 as YSLEER. CDR3 bases: TGCGCCAGCAGCCCCGCGAGGGGGGGCTTCAATGAGCAGTTCTTC. Protein sequence: CASSPARGGFNEQFF.

The CDR3 loop reads CAISGDGTGGGEAFF. CDR3 DNA: TGTGCCATCAGTGGGGACGGGACAGGGGGCGGCGAAGCTTTCTTT. The chain uses TRBV10-3 and TRBJ1-1; the match to TRBD1 covers 12 bases. The CDR3 runs 15 residues. Germline-derived CDR1 and CDR2 are ENHRY and SYGVKD. The trim removed 4 bases at V and 8 bases at J, leaving 8 bases unmatched.

This chain connects TRBV11-1 to TRBJ2-1; 7 bases line up with TRBD2. The germline CDR1 and CDR2 sequences are SGHAT and FQDESV (reference sequence). The CDR3 runs to 14 residues. J was trimmed by 8 bases and V by 7 bases; bases with no gene match: 11. The CDR3 sequence: CASTLSGGRDEQFF. In nucleotides, the CDR3 is TGTGCCAGCACCCTATCTGGCGGGAGAGATGAGCAGTTCTTC. The whole variable domain, remainder taken from reference TRBV11-1 and TRBJ2-1, is EAEVAQSPRYKITEKSQAVAFWCDPISGHATLYWYRQILGQGPELLVQFQDESVVDDSQLPKDRFSAERLKGVDSTLKIQPAELGDSAMYLCASTLSGGRDEQFFGPGTRLTVL.

This clone was seen more than once but under ten times. The rearrangement links TRBV2 to TRBJ1-2; TRBD1 matches at 11 bases. Germline V gives CDR1 SNHLY, CDR2 FYNNEI. V dropped 4 bases and J dropped 5; count of bases not matched to a gene: 18. The CDR3 runs to 19 residues. CDR3 coding DNA: TGTGCCAGCAGTGGATCCACCGGGACAGGGGGTAGTGGTCGTTATGGCTACACCTTC. It translates to CASSGSTGTGGSGRYGYTF.

J is TRBJ1-1 and V is TRBV5-4; the D gene is possibly TRBD1 (5 bases). Germline CDR1 and CDR2: SGHNT and YYREEE (reference sequence). The V gene lost 0 bases and the J gene lost 5 bases, with 14 bases spanning the gap. This CDR3 has 15 residues. The DNA for the CDR3 is TGTGCCAGCAGCTTGGGCTCGGGGGTTTGGACTGAAGCTTTCTTT. Protein product: CASSLGSGVWTEAFF.

The chain employs TRBV11-3 and TRBJ1-2, with TRBD1 as a possible D gene (6 bases). Germline V gene lookup returns CDR1 SGHNT and CDR2 YENEEA. Trimming left V 2 bases short and J 5 bases short, with 12 bases between. The CDR3 is 14 residues long. The CDR3 nucleotides are TGTGCCAGCAGCTTACAGGATAGGGGGTATGGCTACACCTTC. This translates into CASSLQDRGYGYTF.

This clone was observed a few times. V is TRBV7-9 and J is TRBJ2-5; TRBD2 matches 10 bases. Losses at the gene ends were 5 bases for V and 2 bases for J; bases not matched to a gene: 5. CDR1 and CDR2 from the germline V gene are SEHNR and FQNEAQ (reference sequence). This CDR3 region has 15 residues. This CDR3 is CASSAGTSEQETQYF. CDR3 nucleotides: TGTGCCAGCAGCGCCGGGACTAGCGAACAAGAGACCCAGTACTTC.

V is TRBV5-1 and J is TRBJ2-2; D is undetermined. The CDR3 is 14 amino acids. Germline-derived CDR1 and CDR2 are SGHRS and YFSETQ. V lost 7 bases and J lost 0, with 10 bases in between. The CDR3 region is CASLEPPNTGELFF. CDR3 bases: TGCGCCAGCCTAGAACCCCCGAACACCGGGGAGCTGTTTTTT.

The chain combines TRBV20-1 with TRBJ1-1, with D hard to call. Germline V lookup: CDR1 DFQATT, CDR2 SNEGSKA (reference sequence). This CDR3 comprises 11 residues. Trimming removed 6 bases at V and 5 bases at J, with 10 bases between. As DNA, the CDR3 is TGCAGTGCCTACAGTATAACTGAAGCTTTCTTT. Translating gives CSAYSITEAFF.

The V gene is TRBV18, the J gene TRBJ2-7, with TRBD1 matching over 7 bases. The CDR3 has 15 residues. The germline gives CDR1 KGHSH, CDR2 LQKENI. V lost 3 bases and J lost 4; bases outside the gene matches: 9. CDR3 DNA sequence: TGTGCCAGCTCACCGTCAACAGGGGCCTGGTACGAGCAGTACTTC. Amino acids: CASSPSTGAWYEQYF. The whole variable domain, remainder taken from reference TRBV18 and TRBJ2-7, is NAGVMQNPRHLVRRRGQEARLRCSPMKGHSHVYWYRQLPEEGLKFMVYLQKENIIDESGMPKERFSAEFPKEGPSILRIQQVVRGDSAAYFCASSPSTGAWYEQYFGPGTRLTVT.

J is TRBJ1-6 and V is TRBV5-6; a possible D gene is TRBD1 (6 bases). CDR1 is SGHDT and CDR2 is YYEEEE in the germline V gene. The CDR3 extends over 14 amino acids. V lost 5 bases, J lost 7 bases, and 13 bases lay in between. The DNA of the CDR3 is TGTGCCAGCAGAAAGGCAGGGGCCAATTCACCCCTCCACTTT. Its translation: CASRKAGANSPLHF.

To note about this clone: Other DNA sequences of this sample code for an identical CDR3. The V call is TRBV4-1, the J call TRBJ1-2, with a possible D match to TRBD1 (6 bases). The CDR3 is 15 amino acids. The germline gives CDR1 MGHRA, CDR2 YSYEKL. Trimming took off 3 bases at V and 4 bases at J, with 15 bases between the two ends. The DNA of the CDR3 is TGCGCCAGCAGCCATCGGGACACCCCGGTCTATGGCTACACCTTC. Its protein product is CASSHRDTPVYGYTF.

This clone was counted between two and nine times. The chain joins TRBV19 to TRBJ1-5; 9 bases map to TRBD1. From germline, CDR1 is LNHDA and CDR2 SQIVND (reference sequence). V trimming: 6 bases; J trimming: 6 bases; junction bases outside the gene matches: 6. CDR3 size: 14 residues. CDR3 in DNA: TGTGCCAGTAGCGAGACAGGGGGTGGTCAGCCCCAGCATTTT. Encoded protein: CASSETGGGQPQHF.

This clone was seen a handful of times. The rearrangement links TRBV19 to TRBJ1-2; D is unclear. With 10 bases removed from V and 2 bases from J, the gap between germline ends came to 14 bases. Per the germline V gene, CDR1 is LNHDA and CDR2 is SQIVND (reference sequence). This CDR3 spans 13 amino acids. In nucleotides, the CDR3 is TGTGCCACTCAGGCCACCCCGAACTATGGCTACACCTTC. This sequence encodes CATQATPNYGYTF.

The chain is built from TRBV27 and TRBJ2-1, with 9 bases matching TRBD1. The V segment lost 2 bases and the J segment 3 bases; nucleotides outside the gene matches: 2. The CDR3 has 15 amino acids. The germline V gene has CDR1 MNHEY and CDR2 SMNVEV (reference sequence). The CDR3 spells CASSLAGQGYNEQFF. The DNA of the CDR3 is TGTGCCAGCAGTTTAGCGGGACAGGGCTACAATGAGCAGTTCTTC.

CDR3 residues: CASARGREETQYF. CDR3 in DNA: TGTGCCAGCGCCCGGGGGAGGGAGGAGACCCAGTACTTC. J is TRBJ2-5 and V is TRBV6-1; 7 nucleotides agree with TRBD2. Germline-derived CDR1 and CDR2 are MNHNS and SASEGT. Trimming at V came to 8 bases and at J to 5 bases, leaving 8 bases not matched to a gene. The CDR3 sequence is 13 residues long.

This clone was counted a few times. V and J are TRBV4-1 and TRBJ1-2, with D possibly matching TRBD1 (5 bases). CDR3 size: 14 residues. The germline V gene encodes CDR1 MGHRA and CDR2 YSYEKL. Trimming removed 0 bases from V and 5 bases from J, with 10 bases in between. This CDR3 is CASSQEAGGYGYTF. DNA for the CDR3: TGCGCCAGCAGCCAAGAAGCCGGGGGGTATGGCTACACCTTC.